The subject of this entry is one T cell receptor beta chain. Per germline, CDR1 KGHSH and CDR2 LQKENI. Germline trimming cut 4 bases from V and 5 bases from J; bases unmatched to any gene: 5. The CDR3 consists of 14 residues. One entry per CDR3 protein, called by TCRdb with MiXCR from the RT-PCR reads. The data hold hundreds of thousands of distinct CDR3 sequences, with 14% observed a single time. The source is a female donor in good health, serving as a healthy control. The V and J genes are TRBV18 and TRBJ2-5, with 9 nucleotides matching TRBD1. The specimen was memory CD4+ T cells from blood. CDR3 sequence reads: CASSLTTGGETQYF. As DNA, the CDR3 is TGTGCCAGCTCACTGACGACAGGGGGGGAGACCCAGTACTTC.